This passage covers 25 T cell receptor beta chains from one sample sequenced in a study of response to subunit inactivated influenza vaccine. TCRdb used MiXCR to reprocess the RT-PCR reads, holding one entry per CDR3 protein. This sample has about 700,000 distinct CDR3 sequences; around 15% occur once, and the top ten carry 6.5% to 8%. Sample: PBMCs from blood, taken roughly 2 weeks before vaccination. The receptors here all came from a man aged 45-65 years who received an inactivated influenza vaccine.

The sample holds a few counts of this clonotype. The V call is TRBV5-4, the J call TRBJ2-7, with a tentative D call TRBD1 (6 bases). V dropped 4 bases and J dropped 4 bases, with 18 bases sitting between them. This CDR3 comprises 15 residues. The germline V gene has CDR1 SGHNT and CDR2 YYREEE (reference sequence). The CDR3 reads CASSDPRTASYEQYF. The DNA for the CDR3 is TGTGCCAGCAGCGATCCTCGGACAGCTAGTTACGAGCAGTACTTC.

This clonotype was seen a few times. V and J are TRBV6-5 and TRBJ1-1, with 8 bases fitting TRBD1. This CDR3 contains 12 residues. Germline V gives CDR1 MNHEY, CDR2 SVGAGI. Trimming cost V 5 bases and J 11 bases; bases outside gene matches: 7. This chain's CDR3 is CASSPRTGMAFF. CDR3 DNA sequence: TGTGCCAGCAGTCCGCGGACAGGGATGGCTTTCTTT.

This clonotype turned up a few times. The rearrangement joins TRBV7-9 to TRBJ2-2, with D possibly TRBD2 on 6 matching bases. Germline V CDR1 and CDR2: SEHNR, FQNEAQ (reference sequence). This CDR3 contains 15 residues. Between the trimmed V and J ends, which lost 2 bases and 4 bases, there was a span of 11 bases. The CDR3 loop reads CASSLSEAGTGELFF. In DNA, the CDR3 is TGTGCCAGCAGCTTAAGTGAAGCGGGCACCGGGGAGCTGTTTTTT.

This chain uses TRBV6-4 with TRBJ2-5, with TRBD2 identical over 12 bases. V trimming: 11 bases; J trimming: 2 bases; junction bases outside the gene matches: 9. The CDR3 length is 15 residues. Looked up from germline, CDR1 is MRHNA and CDR2 is SNTAGT. The CDR3 region has the DNA TGTGCCTCCCGGACTCTAGCGGGAGGGCAAGAGACCCAGTACTTC. This gives the protein CASRTLAGGQETQYF.

The gene calls are TRBV7-6 and TRBJ2-7; the match to TRBD2 covers 7 bases. Trimming cost V 0 bases and J 4 bases; bases outside gene matches: 9. The CDR3 sequence is 16 residues long. The V gene's germline CDR1 is SGHVS and CDR2 FNYEAQ. CDR3 loop: CASSLAPAGEVYEQYF. The DNA for the CDR3 is TGTGCCAGCAGCTTAGCGCCGGCGGGAGAGGTTTACGAGCAGTACTTC.

This clonotype showed up just a few times. V gene TRBV20-1 combines with J gene TRBJ2-7; no definite D call. The germline V and J ends were trimmed by 4 bases and 2 bases, with 18 bases remaining between them. Germline CDR1 DFQATT, CDR2 SNEGSKA (reference sequence). The CDR3 consists of 15 residues. This CDR3 reads CSATRRSTVTYEQYF. The CDR3 DNA reads as TGCAGTGCTACCCGGAGATCGACGGTAACCTACGAGCAGTACTTC.

The chain uses TRBV11-2 and TRBJ2-7, with 10 nucleotides matching TRBD1. This CDR3 region has 16 residues. V trimming: 1 base; J trimming: 2 bases; junction bases outside the gene matches: 5. The germline gives CDR1 SGHAT, CDR2 FQNNGV. The CDR3 here is CASSLGRGTGAYEQYF. Here the CDR3 DNA reads TGTGCCAGCAGCTTAGGTCGGGGGACAGGGGCCTACGAGCAGTACTTC.

The CDR3 region is CASSTGQGFGYTF. The CDR3 DNA is TGTGCCAGCAGCACGGGACAGGGCTTCGGCTACACCTTC. The chain joins TRBV7-2 to TRBJ1-2, with 9 bases matching TRBD1. The germline gives CDR1 SGHTA, CDR2 FQGNSA. This CDR3 has 13 residues. Losses at the gene ends were 5 bases for V and 8 bases for J; bases not matched to a gene: 6.

This clonotype has a handful of counts. J is TRBJ2-2 and V is TRBV6-1, with 11 bases matching TRBD2. V shed 3 bases, J shed 5 bases, and the junction held 5 bases outside the gene matches. The CDR3 is made up of 16 amino acids. The germline gives CDR1 MNHNS, CDR2 SASEGT. CDR3 in amino acids: CASSDLAGGRTGELFF. CDR3 nucleotides: TGTGCCAGCAGTGATTTAGCGGGGGGGCGTACCGGGGAGCTGTTTTTT.

This clonotype showed up just a few times. V gene TRBV3-1 combines with J gene TRBJ1-3, with D perhaps matching TRBD1 (6 bases). Per germline, CDR1 LGHDT and CDR2 YNNKEL (reference sequence). The CDR3 is 14 residues long. The V end was cut by 1 base, the J end by 5 bases, with 9 bases between. CDR3 amino acids: CASSQGDTRNTIYF. The CDR3 DNA follows: TGTGCCAGCAGCCAAGGGGACACAAGAAACACCATATATTTT.

This rearrangement joins TRBV4-1 to TRBJ2-3; 12 bases line up with TRBD2. After removal of 2 bases from V and 1 base from J, the junction contained 4 bases not matched to a gene. The CDR3 totals 17 residues. The germline V gene encodes CDR1 MGHRA and CDR2 YSYEKL. The CDR3 DNA sequence: TGCGCCAGCAGCCAACGTCGACTAGCGGGGGGCACAGATACGCAGTATTTT. This translates into CASSQRRLAGGTDTQYF.

The CDR3 region is CATSDLGTGGYNEQFF. Here the CDR3 DNA reads TGTGCCACCAGTGACCTCGGGACAGGGGGCTACAATGAGCAGTTCTTC. The chain uses TRBV24-1 and TRBJ2-1; 11 nucleotides line up with TRBD1. Germline CDR1 is KGHDR and CDR2 is SFDVKD. This CDR3 has 16 amino acids. Germline trimming cut 4 bases from V and 3 bases from J; bases unmatched to any gene: 4.

This clonotype showed up just a few times. The chain is built from TRBV14 and TRBJ1-4; D is ambiguous. The CDR3 is 12 residues long. Trimming took 4 bases from V and 8 from J, leaving 8 bases between them. CDR1 and CDR2 (germline): SGHDN, FVKESK. CDR3 in amino acids: CASSRVGEKLFF. In nucleotides, the CDR3 is TGTGCCAGCAGCCGGGTCGGGGAAAAACTGTTTTTT.

Only a few counts were recorded for this clonotype. The chain carries TRBV2 and TRBJ2-7; 13 nucleotides align to TRBD2. The CDR3 is 17 amino acids. J gave up 4 bases and V 7 bases, and 13 bases lay outside the gene matches. Germline-derived CDR1 and CDR2 are SNHLY and FYNNEI. The CDR3 loop reads CASKNRELAGGPYEQYF. The CDR3 bases are TGTGCCAGCAAGAACAGGGAACTAGCGGGAGGGCCGTACGAGCAGTACTTC.

The V and J genes are TRBV7-2 and TRBJ2-7; no clear D. In germline, CDR1 is SGHTA, CDR2 FQGNSA. The CDR3 totals 13 residues. V lost 6 bases and J 6 bases, leaving 15 bases between the germline ends. DNA of the CDR3: TGTGCCAGCAGAAGGGAAACGCGTGGCGAGCAGTACTTC. Translation gives CASRRETRGEQYF.

The chain employs TRBV25-1 and TRBJ2-7; tentative D call: TRBD2 (6 bases). Trimming removed 0 bases at V and 1 base at J, with 10 bases between. Germline lookup yields CDR1 MGHDK and CDR2 SYGVNS. This CDR3 is built from 15 residues. CDR3 residues: CASSEYASDSYEQYF. In DNA, the CDR3 is TGTGCCAGCAGTGAATATGCTAGCGATTCCTACGAGCAGTACTTC.

The V and J genes are TRBV6-2 or TRBV6-3 and TRBJ2-7; D is unresolved. Per the germline V gene, CDR1 is MNHEY and CDR2 is SVGEGT. Deletions cut 2 bases from V and 6 bases from J, with 5 bases between. This CDR3 is built from 11 residues. The CDR3 here is CASSYLLEQYF. The CDR3 coding sequence is TGTGCCAGCAGTTACCTTCTCGAGCAGTACTTC.

The chain carries TRBV2 and TRBJ2-1; TRBD2 matches at 8 bases. Trimming cost V 10 bases and J 6 bases; bases outside gene matches: 17. CDR1 is SNHLY and CDR2 is FYNNEI in the germline V gene. The CDR3 has 16 amino acids. The CDR3 spells CATRLNTGLVVNEQFF. Written as DNA, the CDR3 is TGTGCCACCCGCCTAAACACGGGACTAGTCGTCAATGAGCAGTTCTTC.

The chain is built from TRBV29-1 and TRBJ2-3; TRBD1 is a possible D gene (6 bases). This CDR3 is built from 12 residues. Germline lookup yields CDR1 SQVTM and CDR2 ANQGSEA. Between the trimmed V and J ends, which lost 5 bases and 5 bases, there was a span of 11 bases. DNA of the CDR3: TGCAGCGTTCGGATGGGACAAGATACGCAGTATTTT. It specifies CSVRMGQDTQYF.

The gene calls are TRBV18 and TRBJ1-5; D gene uncertain. This CDR3 comprises 15 residues. The germline CDR1 and CDR2 sequences are KGHSH and LQKENI. V gave up 2 bases and J gave up 2 bases, with 10 bases separating them. The chain's CDR3 is CASSPEVTGNQPQHF. CDR3 sequence (DNA): TGTGCCAGCTCACCAGAAGTTACAGGCAATCAGCCCCAGCATTTT.

In this sample, this clonotype turned up many times. The gene calls are TRBV2 and TRBJ2-7, with 7 nucleotides matching TRBD1. Germline CDR1 is SNHLY and CDR2 is FYNNEI. Unmatched junction bases numbered 7, after V lost 6 bases and J lost 2 bases. The CDR3 has 14 residues. CDR3 nucleotides: TGTGCCAGCAGGGCCGGGACAGAAACCTACGAGCAGTACTTC. This gives the protein CASRAGTETYEQYF.

The chain carries TRBV20-1 and TRBJ2-7; no definite D call. The CDR3 totals 13 residues. Germline V CDR1 and CDR2: DFQATT, SNEGSKA (reference sequence). Between the trimmed V and J ends, which lost 2 bases and 3 bases, there was a span of 11 bases. CDR3 sequence reads: CSARIQRNYEQYF. The CDR3 DNA is TGCAGTGCTAGAATCCAGCGAAACTACGAGCAGTACTTC.

This clonotype has a handful of counts. This chain joins TRBV12-3 or TRBV12-4 and TRBJ2-7; D unresolved. The CDR3 contains 14 residues. Trimming took off 4 bases at V and 5 bases at J, with 15 bases between the two ends. The CDR3 here is CASSWVLGNDEQYF. The CDR3, as DNA: TGTGCCAGCAGTTGGGTCTTGGGGAATGACGAGCAGTACTTC.

In this sample, this clonotype turned up many times. The rearrangement joins TRBV5-1 to TRBJ2-1; D gene uncertain. The CDR3 has 14 amino acids. The V and J ends lost 0 bases and 3 bases respectively, with 7 bases between them. CDR1 SGHRS and CDR2 YFSETQ come from the germline V gene. CDR3 in amino acids: CASSLAVNYNEQFF. As DNA, the CDR3 is TGCGCCAGCAGCTTGGCCGTCAACTACAATGAGCAGTTCTTC.

This chain connects TRBV20-1 to TRBJ2-7; 8 bases align to TRBD2. The germline CDR1 and CDR2 sequences are DFQATT and SNEGSKA (reference sequence). V lost 1 base, J lost 0 bases, and 5 bases stayed unmatched. CDR3 size: 15 residues. Here the CDR3 reads CSARAKTSVSYEQYF. DNA of the CDR3: TGCAGTGCTAGAGCGAAGACTAGCGTCTCCTACGAGCAGTACTTC.